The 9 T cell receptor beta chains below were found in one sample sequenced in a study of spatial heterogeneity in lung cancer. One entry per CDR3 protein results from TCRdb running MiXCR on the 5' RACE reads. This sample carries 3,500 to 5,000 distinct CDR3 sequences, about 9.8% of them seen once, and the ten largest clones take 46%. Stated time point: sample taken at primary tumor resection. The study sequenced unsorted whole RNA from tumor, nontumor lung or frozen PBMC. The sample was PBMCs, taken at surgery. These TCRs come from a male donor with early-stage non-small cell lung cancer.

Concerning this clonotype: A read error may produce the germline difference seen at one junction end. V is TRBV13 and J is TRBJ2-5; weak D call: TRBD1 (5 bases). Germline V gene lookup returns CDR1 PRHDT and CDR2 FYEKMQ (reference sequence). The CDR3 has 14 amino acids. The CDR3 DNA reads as TGTGTCAGCAGGGTAACAGGAATTCAAGAGACCCAGTACTTC. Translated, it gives CVSRVTGIQETQYF.

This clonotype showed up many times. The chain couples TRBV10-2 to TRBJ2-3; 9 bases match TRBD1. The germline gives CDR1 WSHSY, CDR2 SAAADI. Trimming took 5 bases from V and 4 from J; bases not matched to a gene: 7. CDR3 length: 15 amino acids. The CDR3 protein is CASSQTGGVADTQYF. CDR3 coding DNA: TGCGCCAGCAGTCAGACAGGGGGTGTCGCAGATACGCAGTATTTT.

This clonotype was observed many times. CDR3 bases: TGTGCCGTCCTCCCCTTTATACTAGCGGGTTCCTACAATGAGCAGTTCTTC. It translates to CAVLPFILAGSYNEQFF. The chain has TRBV11-2 and TRBJ2-1; 9 bases fit TRBD2. The CDR3 spans 17 residues. Germline CDR1 and CDR2: SGHAT and FQNNGV. V trimming: 11 bases; J trimming: 1 base; junction bases outside the gene matches: 15.

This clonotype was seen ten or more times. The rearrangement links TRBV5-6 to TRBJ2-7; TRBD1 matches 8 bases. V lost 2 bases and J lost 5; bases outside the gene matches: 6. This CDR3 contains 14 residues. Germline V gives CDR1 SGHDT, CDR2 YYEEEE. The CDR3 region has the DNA TGTGCCAGCAGCTTCGGACAGGGTTTCGACGAGCAGTACTTC. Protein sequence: CASSFGQGFDEQYF.

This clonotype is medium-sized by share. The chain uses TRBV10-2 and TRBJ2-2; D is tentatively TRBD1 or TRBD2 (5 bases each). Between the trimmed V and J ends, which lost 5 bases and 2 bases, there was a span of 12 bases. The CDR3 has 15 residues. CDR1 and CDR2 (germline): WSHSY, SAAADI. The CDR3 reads CASSFGGLNTGELFF. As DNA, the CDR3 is TGCGCCAGCAGTTTTGGGGGTTTAAACACCGGGGAGCTGTTTTTT.

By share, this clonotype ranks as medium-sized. The CDR3 DNA sequence: TGTGCCAGCAGCTTGGGGAGCCTATTCCATGAGCAGTTCTTC. Its protein product is CASSLGSLFHEQFF. The chain recombines TRBV7-7 with TRBJ2-1; D may be TRBD2 (5 bases). The CDR3 length is 14 residues. Germline assignment: CDR1 SSHAT and CDR2 FNYEAQ (reference sequence). V lost 3 bases and J 8 bases, leaving 14 bases between the germline ends.

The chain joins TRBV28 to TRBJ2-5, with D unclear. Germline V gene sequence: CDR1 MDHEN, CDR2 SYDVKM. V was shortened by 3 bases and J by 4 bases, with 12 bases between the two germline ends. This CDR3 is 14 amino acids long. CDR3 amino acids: CASSLGSSGETQYF. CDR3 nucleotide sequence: TGTGCCAGCAGTTTGGGGTCTTCAGGAGAGACCCAGTACTTC.

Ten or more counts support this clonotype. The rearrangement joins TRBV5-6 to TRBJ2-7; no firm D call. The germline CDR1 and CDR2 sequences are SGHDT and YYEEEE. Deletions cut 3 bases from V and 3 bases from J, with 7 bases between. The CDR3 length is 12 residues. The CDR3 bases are TGTGCCAGCAGCTGGGCCGTCTACGAGCAGTACTTC. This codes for CASSWAVYEQYF.

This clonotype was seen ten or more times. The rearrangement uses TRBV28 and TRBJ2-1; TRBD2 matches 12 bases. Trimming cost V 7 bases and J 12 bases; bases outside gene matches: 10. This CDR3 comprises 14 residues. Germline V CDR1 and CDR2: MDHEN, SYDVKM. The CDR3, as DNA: TGTGCCAGCAACCCTAGCGGGGGGGCGCGGGCGCAGTTCTTC. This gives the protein CASNPSGGARAQFF.